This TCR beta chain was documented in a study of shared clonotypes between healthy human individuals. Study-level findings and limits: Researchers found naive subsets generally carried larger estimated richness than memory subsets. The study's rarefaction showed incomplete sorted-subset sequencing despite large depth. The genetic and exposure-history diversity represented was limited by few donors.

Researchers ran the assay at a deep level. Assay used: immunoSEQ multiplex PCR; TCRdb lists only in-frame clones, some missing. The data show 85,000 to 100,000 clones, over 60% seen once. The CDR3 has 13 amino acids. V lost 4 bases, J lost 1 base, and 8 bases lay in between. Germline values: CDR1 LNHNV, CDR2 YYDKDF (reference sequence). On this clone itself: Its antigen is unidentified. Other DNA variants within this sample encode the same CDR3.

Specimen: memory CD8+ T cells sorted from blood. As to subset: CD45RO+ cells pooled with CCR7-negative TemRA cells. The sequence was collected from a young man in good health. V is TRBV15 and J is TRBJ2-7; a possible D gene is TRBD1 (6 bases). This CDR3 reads CATSKDSSYEQYF. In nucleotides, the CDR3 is TGTGCCACCAGCAAGGACAGTTCCTACGAGCAGTACTTC.